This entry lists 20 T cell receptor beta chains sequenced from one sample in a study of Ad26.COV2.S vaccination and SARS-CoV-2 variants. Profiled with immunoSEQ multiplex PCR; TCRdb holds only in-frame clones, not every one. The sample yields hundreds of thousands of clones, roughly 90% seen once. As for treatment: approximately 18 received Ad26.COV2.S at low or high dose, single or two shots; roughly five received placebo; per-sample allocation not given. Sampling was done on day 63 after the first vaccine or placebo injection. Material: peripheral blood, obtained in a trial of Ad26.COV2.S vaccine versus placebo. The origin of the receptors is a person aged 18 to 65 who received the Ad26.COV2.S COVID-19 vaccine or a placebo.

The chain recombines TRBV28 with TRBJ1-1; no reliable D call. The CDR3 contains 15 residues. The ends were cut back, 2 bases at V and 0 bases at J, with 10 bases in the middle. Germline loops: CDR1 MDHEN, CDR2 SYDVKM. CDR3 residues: CASSLTQLVNTEAFF. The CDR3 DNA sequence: TGTGCCAGCAGTTTAACCCAGCTCGTGAACACTGAAGCTTTCTTT.

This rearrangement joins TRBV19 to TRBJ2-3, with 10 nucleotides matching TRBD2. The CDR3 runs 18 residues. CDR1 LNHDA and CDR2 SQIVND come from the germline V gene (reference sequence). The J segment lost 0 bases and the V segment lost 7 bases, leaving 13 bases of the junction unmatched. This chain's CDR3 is CASTPTPGLAFSTDTQYF. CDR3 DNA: TGTGCCAGTACCCCTACTCCGGGACTAGCGTTTAGCACAGATACGCAGTATTTT.

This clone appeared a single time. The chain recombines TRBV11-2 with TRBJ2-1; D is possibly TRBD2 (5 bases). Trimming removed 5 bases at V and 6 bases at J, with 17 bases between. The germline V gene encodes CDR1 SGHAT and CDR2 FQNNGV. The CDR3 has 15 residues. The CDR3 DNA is TGTGCCAGCAGCCCAATCCGGAGGTCGGGCAATGAGCAGTTCTTC. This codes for CASSPIRRSGNEQFF.

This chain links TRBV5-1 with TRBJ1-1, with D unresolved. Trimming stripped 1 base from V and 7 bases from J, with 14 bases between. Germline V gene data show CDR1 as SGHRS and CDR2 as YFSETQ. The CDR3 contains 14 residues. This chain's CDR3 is CASSLLVGSNEAFF. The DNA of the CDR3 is TGCGCCAGCAGCTTGTTGGTCGGATCTAATGAAGCTTTCTTT.

The CDR3 DNA is TGTGCCAGCAGTTACTCGAGTAGGGAGACCCAGTACTTC. It encodes CASSYSSRETQYF. The chain links TRBV6-5 to TRBJ2-5; D remains ambiguous. The CDR3 extends over 13 amino acids. The V end lost 0 bases, the J end lost 5 bases, and 7 bases lay between the germline ends. CDR1 is MNHEY, CDR2 SVGAGI, per germline.

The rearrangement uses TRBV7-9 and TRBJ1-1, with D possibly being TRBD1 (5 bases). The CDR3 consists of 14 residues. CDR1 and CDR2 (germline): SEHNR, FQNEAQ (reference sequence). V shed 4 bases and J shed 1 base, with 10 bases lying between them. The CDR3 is CASSWGRRNTEAFF. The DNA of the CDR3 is TGTGCCAGCAGCTGGGGCCGGAGGAACACTGAAGCTTTCTTT.

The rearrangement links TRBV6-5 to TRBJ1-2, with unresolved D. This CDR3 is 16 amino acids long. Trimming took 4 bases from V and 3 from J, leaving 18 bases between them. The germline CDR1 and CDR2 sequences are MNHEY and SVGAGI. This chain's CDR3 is CASSFAGRSPYYGYTF. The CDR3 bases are TGTGCCAGCAGTTTCGCAGGAAGAAGCCCTTACTATGGCTACACCTTC.

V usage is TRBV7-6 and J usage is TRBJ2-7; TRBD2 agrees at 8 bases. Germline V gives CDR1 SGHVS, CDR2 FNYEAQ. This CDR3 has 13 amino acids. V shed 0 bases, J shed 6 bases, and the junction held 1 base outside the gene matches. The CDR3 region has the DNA TGTGCCAGCAGCTTAGCCCGGGGGGGCGAGCAGTACTTC. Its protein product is CASSLARGGEQYF.

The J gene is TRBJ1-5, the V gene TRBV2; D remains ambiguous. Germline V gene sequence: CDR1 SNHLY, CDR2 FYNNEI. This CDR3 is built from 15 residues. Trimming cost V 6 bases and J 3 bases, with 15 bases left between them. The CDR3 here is CASRGGLTPNQPQHF. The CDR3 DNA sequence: TGTGCCAGCAGAGGAGGTCTGACACCCAATCAGCCCCAGCATTTT.

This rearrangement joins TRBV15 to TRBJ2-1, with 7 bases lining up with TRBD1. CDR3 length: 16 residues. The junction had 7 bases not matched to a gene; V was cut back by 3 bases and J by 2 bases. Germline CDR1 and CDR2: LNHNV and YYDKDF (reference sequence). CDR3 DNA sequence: TGTGCCACCAGCAGGATAGGACAGGTACCCTACAATGAGCAGTTCTTC. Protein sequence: CATSRIGQVPYNEQFF. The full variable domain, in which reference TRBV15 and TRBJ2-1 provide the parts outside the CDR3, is DAMVIQNPRYQVTQFGKPVTLSCSQTLNHNVMYWYQQKSSQAPKLLFHYYDKDFNNEADTPDNFQSRRPNTSFCFLDIRSPGLGDTAMYLCATSRIGQVPYNEQFFGPGTRLTVL.

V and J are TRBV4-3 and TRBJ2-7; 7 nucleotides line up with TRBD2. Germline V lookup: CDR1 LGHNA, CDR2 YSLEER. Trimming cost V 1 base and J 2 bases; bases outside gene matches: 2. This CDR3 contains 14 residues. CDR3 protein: CASSQGGGAYEQYF. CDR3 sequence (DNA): TGCGCCAGCAGCCAAGGTGGGGGGGCCTACGAGCAGTACTTC.

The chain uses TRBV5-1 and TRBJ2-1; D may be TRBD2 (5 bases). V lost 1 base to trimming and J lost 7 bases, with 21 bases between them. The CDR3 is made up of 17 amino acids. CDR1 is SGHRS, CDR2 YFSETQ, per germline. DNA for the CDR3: TGCGCCAGCAGCTTGATCGCGATCGGAGGTGGAGCTAATGAGCAGTTCTTC. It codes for CASSLIAIGGGANEQFF.

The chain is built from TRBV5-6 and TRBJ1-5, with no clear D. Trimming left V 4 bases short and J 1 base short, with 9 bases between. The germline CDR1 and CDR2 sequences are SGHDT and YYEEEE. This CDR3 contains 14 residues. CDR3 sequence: CASSPDGSNQPQHF. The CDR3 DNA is TGTGCCAGCAGCCCGGACGGGAGCAATCAGCCCCAGCATTTT.

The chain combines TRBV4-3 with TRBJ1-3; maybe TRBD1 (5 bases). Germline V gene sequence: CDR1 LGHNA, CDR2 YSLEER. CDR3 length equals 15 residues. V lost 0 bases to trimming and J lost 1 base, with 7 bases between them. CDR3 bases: TGCGCCAGCAGCCAAGATAGGACATCTGGAAACACCATATATTTT. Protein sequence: CASSQDRTSGNTIYF.

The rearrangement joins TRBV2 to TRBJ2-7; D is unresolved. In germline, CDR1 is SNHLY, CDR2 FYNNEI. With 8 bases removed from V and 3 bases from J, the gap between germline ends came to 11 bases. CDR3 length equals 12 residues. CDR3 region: CASDAGVYEQYF. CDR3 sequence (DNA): TGTGCCAGCGATGCTGGGGTCTACGAGCAGTACTTC.

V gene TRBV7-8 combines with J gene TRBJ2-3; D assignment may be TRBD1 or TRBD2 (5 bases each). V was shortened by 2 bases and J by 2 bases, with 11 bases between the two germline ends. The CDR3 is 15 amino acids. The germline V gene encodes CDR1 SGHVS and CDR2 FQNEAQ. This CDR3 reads CASSLFLGTTDTQYF. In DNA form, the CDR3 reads TGTGCCAGCAGCTTATTCTTGGGGACCACAGATACGCAGTATTTT.

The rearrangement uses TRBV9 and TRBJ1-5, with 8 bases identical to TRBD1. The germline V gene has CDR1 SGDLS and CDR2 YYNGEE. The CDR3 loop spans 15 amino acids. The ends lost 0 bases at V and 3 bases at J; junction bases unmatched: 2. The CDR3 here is CASSVGDRPNQPQHF. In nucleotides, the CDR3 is TGTGCCAGCAGCGTAGGGGACAGGCCCAATCAGCCCCAGCATTTT.

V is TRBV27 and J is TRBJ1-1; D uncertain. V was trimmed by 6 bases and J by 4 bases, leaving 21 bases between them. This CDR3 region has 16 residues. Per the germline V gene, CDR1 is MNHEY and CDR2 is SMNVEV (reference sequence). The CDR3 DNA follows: TGTGCCAGCAGATCAAGTTGGGGTTACCGGGGCACTGAAGCTTTCTTT. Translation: CASRSSWGYRGTEAFF.

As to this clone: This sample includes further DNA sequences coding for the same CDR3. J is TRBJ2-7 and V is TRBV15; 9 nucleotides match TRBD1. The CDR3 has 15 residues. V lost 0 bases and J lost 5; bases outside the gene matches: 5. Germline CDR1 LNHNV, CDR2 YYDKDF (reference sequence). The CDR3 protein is CATSRDPGQGDEQYF. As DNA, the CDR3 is TGTGCCACCAGCAGAGATCCGGGACAGGGCGACGAGCAGTACTTC.

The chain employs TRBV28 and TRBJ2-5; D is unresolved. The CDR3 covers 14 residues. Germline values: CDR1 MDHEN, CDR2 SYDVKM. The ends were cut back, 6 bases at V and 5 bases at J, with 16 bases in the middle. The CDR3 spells CASSRSGSWETQYF. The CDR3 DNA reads TGTGCCAGCAGCCGGAGTGGGTCGTGGGAGACCCAGTACTTC.